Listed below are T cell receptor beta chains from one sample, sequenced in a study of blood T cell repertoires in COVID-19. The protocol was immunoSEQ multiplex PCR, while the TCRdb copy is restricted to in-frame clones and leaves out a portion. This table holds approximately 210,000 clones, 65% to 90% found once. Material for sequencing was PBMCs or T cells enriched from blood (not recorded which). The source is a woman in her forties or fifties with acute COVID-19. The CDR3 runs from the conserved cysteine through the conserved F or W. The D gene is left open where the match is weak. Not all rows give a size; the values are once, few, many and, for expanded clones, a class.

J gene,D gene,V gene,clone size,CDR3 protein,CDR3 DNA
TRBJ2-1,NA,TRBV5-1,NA,CASSLEYRNNEQFF,TGCGCCAGCAGTCTAGAATACCGTAACAATGAGCAGTTCTTC
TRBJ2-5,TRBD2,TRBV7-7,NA,CASSTGTKETQYF,TGTGCTAGCAGCACCGGGACTAAAGAGACCCAGTACTTC
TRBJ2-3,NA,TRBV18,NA,CASSLIGGDTQYF,TGTGCCAGCTCACTGATAGGGGGAGATACGCAGTATTTT
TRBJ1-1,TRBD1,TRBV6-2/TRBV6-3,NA,CASSMGQGRRTEAFF,TGTGCCAGCAGTATGGGACAGGGAAGAAGGACTGAAGCTTTCTTT
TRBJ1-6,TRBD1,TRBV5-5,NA,CASSPRTGGSSPLHF,TGTGCCAGCAGCCCGCGGACAGGGGGTAGTTCACCCCTCCACTTT
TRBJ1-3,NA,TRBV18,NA,CASSPRQNSGNTIYF,TGTGCCAGCTCTCCCCGACAGAACTCTGGAAACACCATATATTTT
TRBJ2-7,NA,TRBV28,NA,CASSFRESFDEQYF,TGTGCCAGCAGTTTCCGGGAGTCCTTCGACGAGCAGTACTTC
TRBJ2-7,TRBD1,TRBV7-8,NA,CASSLDRTYEQYF,TGTGCCAGCAGCTTGGACAGGACTTACGAGCAGTACTTC
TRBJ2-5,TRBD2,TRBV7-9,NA,CASSFVSGGGETQYF,TGTGCCAGCAGCTTCGTCAGCGGGGGAGGAGAGACCCAGTACTTC
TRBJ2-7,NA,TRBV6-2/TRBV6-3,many,CASSYSIEVYEQYF,TGTGCCAGCAGTTACTCGATAGAGGTCTACGAGCAGTACTTC
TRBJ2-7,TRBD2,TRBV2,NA,CASSEGLAPVQYF,TGTGCCAGCAGTGAAGGACTAGCACCAGTGCAGTACTTC
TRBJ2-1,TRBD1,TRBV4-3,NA,CASSQAPFLRGDRGDGNEQFF,TGCGCCAGCAGCCAAGCTCCTTTTCTGCGGGGGGACAGGGGGGATGGCAATGAGCAGTTCTTC
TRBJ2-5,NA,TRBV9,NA,CASSVGTPTSSAIQETQYF,TGTGCCAGCAGCGTCGGGACACCCACCTCTTCCGCGATTCAAGAGACCCAGTACTTC
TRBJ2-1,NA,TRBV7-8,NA,CASGVGRINEQFF,TGTGCCAGCGGCGTTGGGAGGATCAATGAGCAGTTCTTC
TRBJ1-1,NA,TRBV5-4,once,CASSLETAEAFF,TGTGCCAGCAGCTTGGAGACAGCTGAAGCTTTCTTT
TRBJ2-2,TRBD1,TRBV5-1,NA,CASSRLRGQGTNTGELFF,TGCGCCAGCAGTAGACTCCGAGGACAGGGGACGAACACCGGGGAGCTGTTTTTT
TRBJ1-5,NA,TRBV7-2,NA,CASSLNSPYSNQPQHF,TGTGCCAGCAGCTTAAACAGTCCATATAGCAATCAGCCCCAGCATTTT
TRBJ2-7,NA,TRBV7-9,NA,CASNSTGDEQYF,TGTGCCAGCAACTCGACCGGGGACGAGCAGTACTTC
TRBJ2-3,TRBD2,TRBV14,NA,CASSSGRRTDTQYF,TGTGCCAGCAGCAGCGGGAGGCGAACAGATACGCAGTATTTT
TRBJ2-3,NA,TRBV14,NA,CASSQEPFSSWGTDTQYF,TGTGCCAGCAGCCAAGAGCCTTTTTCTAGCTGGGGCACAGATACGCAGTATTTT
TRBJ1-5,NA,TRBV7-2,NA,CASSLVAGPSNQPQHF,TGTGCCAGCAGCTTAGTCGCAGGGCCTAGCAATCAGCCCCAGCATTTT
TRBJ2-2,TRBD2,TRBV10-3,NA,CAIRTGLAGSPGELFF,TGTGCCATCAGGACCGGACTAGCGGGGTCCCCCGGGGAGCTGTTTTTT
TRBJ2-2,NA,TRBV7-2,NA,CASSLLAGTGELFF,TGTGCCAGCAGCTTATTGGCAGGCACCGGGGAGCTGTTTTTT
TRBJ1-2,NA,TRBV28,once,CASKSVRQALIFAGYTF,TGTGCCAGCAAATCCGTGAGACAGGCCCTCATCTTTGCTGGCTACACCTTC